This TCR beta chain emerged from a study of blood T cell repertoires in COVID-19. Across the whole study: Researchers got acute and convalescent COVID-19 samples from the United States, Italy and Spain. From T cells, B-cell-depleted T cells, or PBMCs came the material, which was cDNA or gDNA.

As handled by the study authors: Amplification of reference gene primers was used by the study to estimate nucleated cell counts. Method: immunoSEQ multiplex PCR; TCRdb's copy keeps in-frame clones and lacks some. V and J calls plus clone size are reproduced from that table; the DNA served to infer D and trimming. The table includes about 160,000 clones, 85% detected once. Trimming removed 7 bases from V and 8 bases from J; junction bases left unmatched: 8. There are 13 residues in the CDR3. The germline V gene encodes CDR1 MNHEY and CDR2 SVGAGI. The rearrangement uses TRBV6-5 and TRBJ1-1, with 9 bases matching TRBD1. The TCR sequence derives from a human donor with acute or convalescent COVID-19. The donor label of this sample is uncertain. The sequencing input was peripheral blood. The CDR3 protein is CASILTGGTEAFF. CDR3 in DNA: TGTGCCAGCATCCTAACAGGGGGCACAGAAGCTTTCTTT.